This T cell receptor beta chain was identified during a study of shared clonotypes between healthy human individuals. The junction had 5 bases not matched to a gene; V was cut back by 3 bases and J by 2 bases. The CDR3 consists of 16 residues. Per the germline V gene, CDR1 is MNHEY and CDR2 is SMNVEV (reference sequence). Findings of the study overall: An effect of sequencing depth on clonotype sharing among donors was expected. Sampling was confined to blood; repertoires within tissues likely differ.

Turning to this clone: The antigen remains unidentified.

Replicate PCRs run on unsorted PBMC used around 330 ng DNA, which was about 28,000 T cell genomes. Bulk PBMC genomic DNA spanned ten immunoSEQ deep plates. Clones were sequenced by immunoSEQ multiplex PCR, and TCRdb holds only the in-frame ones, with some missing. The table lists 450,000 to 600,000 clones, roughly 78% of them singletons. This sequence originates from a woman aged 40 to 55 in good health. Some clones in this sample may be carry-over from other donors' samples. The chain carries TRBV27 and TRBJ2-7; 12 positions agree with TRBD2. The sample consisted of PBMCs. The chain's CDR3 is CASSFSRLAGAYEQYF. The CDR3 nucleotides read TGTGCCAGCAGTTTTTCCCGACTAGCGGGAGCCTACGAGCAGTACTTC.